The 22 T cell receptor beta chains below all came from one sample that was sequenced in a study of blood T cell repertoires in COVID-19. Profiling relied on immunoSEQ multiplex PCR, and the TCRdb table lists in-frame clones only, not all of them. Among around 100,000 clones, around 90% were seen once, and the ten largest hold 15% to 20%. The specimen was peripheral blood. Receptors originate from a man aged 50 to 60 with acute or convalescent COVID-19.

This clone was seen just once. The chain uses TRBV7-8 and TRBJ2-1; 8 positions match TRBD2. The germline V gene encodes CDR1 SGHVS and CDR2 FQNEAQ. The CDR3 sequence is 15 residues long. Losses at the gene ends were 5 bases for V and 5 bases for J; bases not matched to a gene: 8. The CDR3 DNA follows: TGTGCCAGCAGCGCCCGGGGGGGCCCTAACAATGAGCAGTTCTTC. It translates to CASSARGGPNNEQFF.

The table lists this clone with a few counts. The chain has TRBV13 and TRBJ1-6, with D possibly matching TRBD1 (6 bases). The V end was cut by 5 bases, the J end by 5 bases, with 13 bases between. The germline V gene encodes CDR1 PRHDT and CDR2 FYEKMQ (reference sequence). The CDR3 is made up of 15 amino acids. Here the CDR3 DNA reads TGTGCCAGCAGCCGAGGGACACCCGATAATTCACCCCTCCACTTT. Its translation: CASSRGTPDNSPLHF.

The chain recombines TRBV11-3 with TRBJ1-1, with 11 bases aligning to TRBD1. The ends lost 4 bases at V and 5 bases at J; junction bases unmatched: 6. The germline V gene has CDR1 SGHNT and CDR2 YENEEA. This CDR3 spans 15 amino acids. CDR3 bases: TGTGCCAGCAGCTCCCGGACAGGGGGCACTACTGAAGCTTTCTTT. The encoded protein is CASSSRTGGTTEAFF.

This clone is a singleton in its sample. V gene TRBV3-1 (or the pseudogene TRBV3-2) combines with J gene TRBJ1-1; the D is unclear. The germline V gene encodes CDR1 LGHDT and CDR2 YNNKEL (reference sequence). The CDR3 spans 14 residues. Trimming shortened V by 3 bases and J by 4 bases, and 12 bases separated the two germline ends. This CDR3 is CASSHPLRSTEAFF. The CDR3 bases are TGTGCCAGCAGCCATCCTTTACGGAGCACTGAAGCTTTCTTT.

The CDR3 nucleotides read TGTGCCAGCAGCACCTGGACAGCCACGAACACTGAAGCTTTCTTT. Protein sequence: CASSTWTATNTEAFF. The chain employs TRBV11-3 and TRBJ1-1, with D perhaps matching TRBD1 (6 bases). V was pared by 5 bases and J by 1 base, with 14 bases between. The CDR3 is made up of 15 amino acids. Per the germline V gene, CDR1 is SGHNT and CDR2 is YENEEA.

The chain's CDR3 is CASSSLQGKSEKLFF. For the CDR3, the DNA is TGTGCCAGCTCATCTCTACAGGGAAAGTCCGAAAAACTGTTTTTT. The chain uses TRBV18 and TRBJ1-4; tentatively, D is TRBD1 (6 bases). Germline V gene lookup returns CDR1 KGHSH and CDR2 LQKENI. The V end was cut by 5 bases, the J end by 8 bases, with 18 bases between. The CDR3 sequence is 15 residues long.

In this sample, this clone turned up a few times. The V gene is TRBV7-2, the J gene TRBJ1-2, with 7 bases aligning to TRBD1. The V gene end was trimmed by 4 bases and the J gene end by 2 bases; junction bases not matched to a gene: 4. This CDR3 spans 14 amino acids. Germline V gives CDR1 SGHTA, CDR2 FQGNSA. Here the CDR3 DNA reads TGTGCCAGCAGCTCGCAGACAGGGAACTATGGCTACACCTTC. It yields the protein CASSSQTGNYGYTF.

This chain joins TRBV19 and TRBJ2-3; no clear D. V lost 4 bases, J lost 2 bases, and 10 bases lay in between. The CDR3 is made up of 14 amino acids. CDR1 and CDR2 from the germline V gene are LNHDA and SQIVND (reference sequence). The CDR3, as DNA: TGTGCCAGTAGTAGGGCAGATCACACAGATACGCAGTATTTT. Its protein product is CASSRADHTDTQYF.

The V gene is TRBV3-1 (or the pseudogene TRBV3-2), the J gene TRBJ1-2, with D hard to call. There are 16 residues in the CDR3. CDR1 and CDR2 from the germline V gene are LGHDT and YNNKEL (reference sequence). V was trimmed by 3 bases and J by 0 bases, leaving 14 bases between them. The CDR3 region has the DNA TGTGCCAGCAGCCACCGCGTGCGGCCAGCTAACTATGGCTACACCTTC. It specifies CASSHRVRPANYGYTF.

CDR3 protein: CASSLTGTGRAFF. The DNA for the CDR3 is TGTGCCAGCAGTTTAACAGGGACAGGGAGAGCTTTCTTT. The V and J genes are TRBV11-2 and TRBJ1-1, with 9 bases matching TRBD1. Germline assignment: CDR1 SGHAT and CDR2 FQNNGV. Trimming at V came to 6 bases and at J to 10 bases, leaving 9 bases not matched to a gene. The CDR3 runs to 13 residues.

The chain employs TRBV7-9 and TRBJ2-7, with 7 nucleotides matching TRBD2. CDR3 length: 16 amino acids. V shed 0 bases and J 1 base; nucleotides not matched to a gene: 6. Germline loops: CDR1 SEHNR, CDR2 FQNEAQ (reference sequence). Written as DNA, the CDR3 is TGTGCCAGCAGCTTAGCGTTAGGCGGGGGATCCTACGAGCAGTACTTC. Amino acids: CASSLALGGGSYEQYF.

V usage is TRBV18 and J usage is TRBJ1-2; D unresolved. The CDR3 is 14 residues long. Germline assignment: CDR1 KGHSH and CDR2 LQKENI. V dropped 3 bases and J dropped 1 base, with 9 bases sitting between them. CDR3 amino acids: CASSPNSNNYGYTF. The CDR3 coding sequence is TGTGCCAGCTCACCGAACAGTAATAACTATGGCTACACCTTC.

This chain links TRBV19 with TRBJ2-2, with D perhaps matching TRBD1 (5 bases). This CDR3 comprises 14 residues. Trimming took 5 bases from V and 3 from J, leaving 10 bases between them. Germline-derived CDR1 and CDR2 are LNHDA and SQIVND (reference sequence). This chain's CDR3 is CASSRQSDTGELFF. The CDR3, as DNA: TGTGCCAGTAGTCGACAGTCCGACACCGGGGAGCTGTTTTTT.

This chain joins TRBV14 and TRBJ2-7; D gene ambiguous. Between the trimmed V and J ends, which lost 4 bases and 6 bases, there was a span of 16 bases. The CDR3 length is 14 residues. Germline V CDR1 and CDR2: SGHDN, FVKESK. CDR3 DNA sequence: TGTGCCAGCAGCCTATTAGACACCTTGGGCGAGCAGTACTTC. Amino acids: CASSLLDTLGEQYF.

The sample holds one count of this clone. This sequence joins TRBV28 and TRBJ1-6; 7 bases are shared with TRBD1. Germline CDR1 reads MDHEN; CDR2 reads SYDVKM. The CDR3 spans 14 residues. V trimming: 6 bases; J trimming: 10 bases; junction bases outside the gene matches: 9. CDR3 loop: CASRHPGTASPLHF. The CDR3 DNA reads as TGTGCCAGCAGACATCCCGGGACAGCCTCACCCCTCCACTTT.

The chain couples TRBV5-8 to TRBJ2-7, with D uncertain. Germline loops: CDR1 SGHTS, CDR2 YDEGEE. Trimming removed 0 bases from V and 5 bases from J, with 18 bases in between. This CDR3 contains 16 residues. The DNA of the CDR3 is TGTGCCAGCAGCTTGGGTACGACTTCCCTCCTCGACGAGCAGTACTTC. The encoded protein is CASSLGTTSLLDEQYF.

The gene calls are TRBV2 and TRBJ1-1; D is perhaps TRBD1 (6 bases). This CDR3 is 12 amino acids long. Trimming pared 7 bases from V and 3 bases from J, leaving 9 bases between. Germline CDR1 and CDR2: SNHLY and FYNNEI. CDR3 coding DNA: TGTGCCAGCAACGGACAGTACACTGAAGCTTTCTTT. Residues: CASNGQYTEAFF.

This chain links TRBV7-9 with TRBJ2-5; 10 nucleotides agree with TRBD1. The length of the CDR3 is 16 residues. The V gene end was trimmed by 5 bases and the J gene end by 2 bases; junction bases not matched to a gene: 8. Germline lookup yields CDR1 SEHNR and CDR2 FQNEAQ (reference sequence). The CDR3 protein is CASSAWDRGDQETQYF. The DNA for the CDR3 is TGTGCCAGCAGCGCATGGGACAGGGGCGATCAAGAGACCCAGTACTTC. The full variable domain, in which reference TRBV7-9 and TRBJ2-5 provide the parts outside the CDR3, is DTGVSQNPRHKITKRGQNVTFRCDPISEHNRLYWYRQTLGQGPEFLTYFQNEAQLEKSRLLSDRFSAERPKGSFSTLEIQRTEQGDSAMYLCASSAWDRGDQETQYFGPGTRLLVL.

In this sample, this clone turned up once. The chain is built from TRBV9 and TRBJ1-2; tentative D call: TRBD1 (5 bases). V shed 4 bases and J shed 4 bases, with 14 bases lying between them. Germline lookup yields CDR1 SGDLS and CDR2 YYNGEE. This CDR3 has 14 residues. The CDR3: CASSPSGELYGYTF. As DNA, the CDR3 is TGTGCCAGCAGCCCCTCGGGGGAACTCTATGGCTACACCTTC.

V is TRBV9 and J is TRBJ1-6, with 7 positions matching TRBD1. V dropped 5 bases and J dropped 7; count of bases not matched to a gene: 9. Germline loops: CDR1 SGDLS, CDR2 YYNGEE. The CDR3 spans 15 residues. CDR3 in DNA: TGTGCCAGCAGTGATCTCGGGACAGCCAATTCACCCCTCCACTTT. Translation: CASSDLGTANSPLHF.

The rearrangement links TRBV5-1 to TRBJ2-2; D unclear. V lost 4 bases, J lost 3 bases, and 4 bases lay in between. This CDR3 is 12 amino acids long. Germline loops: CDR1 SGHRS, CDR2 YFSETQ. CDR3 DNA: TGCGCCAGCAGCCCCGACACCGGGGAGCTGTTTTTT. Encoded protein: CASSPDTGELFF. The full variable domain, in which reference TRBV5-1 and TRBJ2-2 provide the parts outside the CDR3, is KAGVTQTPRYLIKTRGQQVTLSCSPISGHRSVSWYQQTPGQGLQFLFEYFSETQRNKGNFPGRFSGRQFSNSRSEMNVSTLELGDSALYLCASSPDTGELFFGEGSRLTVL.

This chain connects TRBV6-5 to TRBJ1-5; D unclear. Germline CDR1 MNHEY, CDR2 SVGAGI. This CDR3 comprises 14 residues. Trimming stripped 5 bases from V and 2 bases from J, with 10 bases between. The CDR3 loop reads CASSPDFGNQPQHF. The CDR3 region has the DNA TGTGCCAGCAGTCCCGACTTCGGCAATCAGCCCCAGCATTTT.